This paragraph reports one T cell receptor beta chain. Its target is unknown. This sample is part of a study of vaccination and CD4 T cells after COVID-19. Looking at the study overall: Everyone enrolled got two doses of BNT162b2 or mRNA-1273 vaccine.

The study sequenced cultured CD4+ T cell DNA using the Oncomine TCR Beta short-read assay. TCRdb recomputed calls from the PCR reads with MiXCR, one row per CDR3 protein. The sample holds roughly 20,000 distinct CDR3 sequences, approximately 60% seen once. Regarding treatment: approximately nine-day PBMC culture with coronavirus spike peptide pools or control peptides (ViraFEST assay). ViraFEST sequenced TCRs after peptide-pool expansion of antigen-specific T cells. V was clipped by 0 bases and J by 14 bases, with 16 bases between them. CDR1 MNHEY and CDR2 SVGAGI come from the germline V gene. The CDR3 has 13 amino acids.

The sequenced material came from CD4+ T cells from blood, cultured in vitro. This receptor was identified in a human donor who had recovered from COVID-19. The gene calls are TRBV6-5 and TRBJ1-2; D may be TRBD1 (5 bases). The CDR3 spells CASSYSGQGLVTF. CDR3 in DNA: TGTGCCAGCAGTTACTCTGGGCAGGGACTTGTTACCTTC.